This record looks at one T cell receptor beta chain sequence and its context. Germline-derived CDR1 and CDR2 are GTSNPN and SVGIG (reference sequence). The CDR3 has 13 residues. Trimming shortened V by 2 bases and J by 8 bases, and 13 bases separated the two germline ends. Clinical history reported by participants formed the basis on which cohorts were assigned. In the authors' workflow: Estimation of nucleated cell counts relied on the amplification of reference gene primers. TCRdb's copy holds only in-frame clones and misses some; the assay was immunoSEQ multiplex PCR. V and J calls and clone size are as listed in that table; D and trimming were resolved from the DNA. The sample records 350,000 to 400,000 clones, roughly nine tenths being singletons. This record belongs to a study of blood T cell repertoires in COVID-19. Study information: T cells, B-cell-depleted T cells, or PBMCs supplied cDNA or gDNA.

Sequencing was carried out using PBMCs or T cells enriched from blood (not recorded which). The sequence was obtained from a woman between 35 and 50 years old who had been exposed to COVID-19. The chain is built from TRBV30 and TRBJ1-5, with D unresolved. The CDR3 bases are TGTGCCTGGAGTCCGGAGAAAACAAAGCCCCAGCATTTT. It is translated as CAWSPEKTKPQHF. The entire variable domain, with the rest obtained from reference TRBV30 and TRBJ1-5, is as follows: SQTIHQWPATLVQPVGSPLSLECTVEGTSNPNLYWYRQAAGRGLQLLFYSVGIGQISSEVPQNLSASRPQDRQFILSSKKLLLSDSGFYLCAWSPEKTKPQHFGDGTRLSIL.